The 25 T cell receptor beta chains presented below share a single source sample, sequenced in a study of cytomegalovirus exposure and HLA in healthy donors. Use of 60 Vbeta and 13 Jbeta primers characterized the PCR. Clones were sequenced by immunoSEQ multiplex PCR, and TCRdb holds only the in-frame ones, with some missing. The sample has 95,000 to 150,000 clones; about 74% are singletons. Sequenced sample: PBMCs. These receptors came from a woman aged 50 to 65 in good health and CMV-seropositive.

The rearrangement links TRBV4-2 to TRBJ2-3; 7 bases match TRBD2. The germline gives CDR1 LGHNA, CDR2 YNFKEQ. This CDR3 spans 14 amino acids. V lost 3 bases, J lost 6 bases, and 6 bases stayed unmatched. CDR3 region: CASSQRTSQDTQYF. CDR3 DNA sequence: TGTGCCAGCAGCCAGCGGACTAGTCAGGATACGCAGTATTTT.

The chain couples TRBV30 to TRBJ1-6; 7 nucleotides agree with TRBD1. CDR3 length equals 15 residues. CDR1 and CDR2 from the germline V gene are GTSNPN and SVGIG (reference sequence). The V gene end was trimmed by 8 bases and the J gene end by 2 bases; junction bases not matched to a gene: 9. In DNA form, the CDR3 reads TGTGCCCACGATTACAGGGGAACCTATAATTCACCCCTCCACTTT. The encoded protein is CAHDYRGTYNSPLHF. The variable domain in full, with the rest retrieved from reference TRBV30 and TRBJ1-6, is SQTIHQWPATLVQPVGSPLSLECTVEGTSNPNLYWYRQAAGRGLQLLFYSVGIGQISSEVPQNLSASRPQDRQFILSSKKLLLSDSGFYLCAHDYRGTYNSPLHFGNGTRLTVT.

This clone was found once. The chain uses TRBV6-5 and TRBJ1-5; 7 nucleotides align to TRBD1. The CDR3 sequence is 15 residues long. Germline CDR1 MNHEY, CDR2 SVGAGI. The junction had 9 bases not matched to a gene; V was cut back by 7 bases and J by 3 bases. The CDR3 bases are TGTGCCAGCAAGACCTCCGGGACAGACAATCAGCCCCAGCATTTT. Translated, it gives CASKTSGTDNQPQHF.

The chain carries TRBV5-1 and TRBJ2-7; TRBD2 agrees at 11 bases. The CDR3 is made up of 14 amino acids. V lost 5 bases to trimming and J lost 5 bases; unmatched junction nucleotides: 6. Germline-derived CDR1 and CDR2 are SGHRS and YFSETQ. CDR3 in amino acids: CASSLGTSGDEQYF. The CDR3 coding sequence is TGCGCCAGCAGTCTGGGGACTAGCGGAGACGAGCAGTACTTC. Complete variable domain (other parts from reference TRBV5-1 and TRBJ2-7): KAGVTQTPRYLIKTRGQQVTLSCSPISGHRSVSWYQQTPGQGLQFLFEYFSETQRNKGNFPGRFSGRQFSNSRSEMNVSTLELGDSALYLCASSLGTSGDEQYFGPGTRLTVT.

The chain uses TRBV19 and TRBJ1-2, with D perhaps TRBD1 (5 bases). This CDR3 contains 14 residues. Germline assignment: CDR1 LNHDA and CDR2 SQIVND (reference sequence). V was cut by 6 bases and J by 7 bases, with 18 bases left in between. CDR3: CASSPQESSGGYTF. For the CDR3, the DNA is TGTGCCAGTAGCCCACAGGAATCCTCGGGTGGCTACACCTTC.

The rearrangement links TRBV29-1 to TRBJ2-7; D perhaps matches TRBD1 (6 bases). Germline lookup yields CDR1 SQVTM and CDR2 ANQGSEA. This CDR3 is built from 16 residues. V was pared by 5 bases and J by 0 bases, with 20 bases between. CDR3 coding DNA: TGCAGCGTTTTGGCGGTACCGCACAGGGCCTCCTACGAGCAGTACTTC. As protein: CSVLAVPHRASYEQYF.

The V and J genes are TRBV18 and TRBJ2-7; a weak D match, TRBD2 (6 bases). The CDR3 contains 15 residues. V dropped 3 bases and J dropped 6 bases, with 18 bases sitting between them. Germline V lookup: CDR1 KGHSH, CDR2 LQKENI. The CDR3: CASSPPSRLGGEQYF. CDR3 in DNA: TGTGCCAGCTCACCGCCCTCCAGGTTGGGAGGCGAGCAGTACTTC. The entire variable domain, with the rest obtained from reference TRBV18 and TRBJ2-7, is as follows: NAGVMQNPRHLVRRRGQEARLRCSPMKGHSHVYWYRQLPEEGLKFMVYLQKENIIDESGMPKERFSAEFPKEGPSILRIQQVVRGDSAAYFCASSPPSRLGGEQYFGPGTRLTVT.

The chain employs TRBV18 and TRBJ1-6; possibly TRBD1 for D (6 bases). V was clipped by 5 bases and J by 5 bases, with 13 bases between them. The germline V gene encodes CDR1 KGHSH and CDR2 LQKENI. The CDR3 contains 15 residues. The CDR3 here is CASSKRDKNNSPLHF. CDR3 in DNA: TGTGCCAGCTCAAAACGGGACAAAAATAATTCACCCCTCCACTTT.

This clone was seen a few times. CDR3 sequence: CASSQDGTGVSYEQYF. The CDR3 bases are TGCGCCAGCAGCCAAGATGGGACAGGGGTTTCCTACGAGCAGTACTTC. The chain recombines TRBV4-1 with TRBJ2-7, with 10 bases that match TRBD1. Germline CDR1 and CDR2: MGHRA and YSYEKL. Unmatched junction bases numbered 3, after V lost 0 bases and J lost 1 base. CDR3 length: 16 residues.

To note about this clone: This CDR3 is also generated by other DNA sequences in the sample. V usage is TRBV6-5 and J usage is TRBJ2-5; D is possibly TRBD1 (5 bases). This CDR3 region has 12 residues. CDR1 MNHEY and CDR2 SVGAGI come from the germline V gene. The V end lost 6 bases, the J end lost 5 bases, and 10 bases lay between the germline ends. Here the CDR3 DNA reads TGTGCCAGCAGGACAGCCCAGGAGACCCAGTACTTC. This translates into CASRTAQETQYF.

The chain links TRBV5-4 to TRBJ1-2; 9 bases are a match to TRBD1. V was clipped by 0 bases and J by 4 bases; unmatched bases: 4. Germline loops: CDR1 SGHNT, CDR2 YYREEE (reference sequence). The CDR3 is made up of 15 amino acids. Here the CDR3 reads CASSLVTGGFYGYTF. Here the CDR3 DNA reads TGTGCCAGCAGCTTGGTGACAGGGGGGTTCTATGGCTACACCTTC.

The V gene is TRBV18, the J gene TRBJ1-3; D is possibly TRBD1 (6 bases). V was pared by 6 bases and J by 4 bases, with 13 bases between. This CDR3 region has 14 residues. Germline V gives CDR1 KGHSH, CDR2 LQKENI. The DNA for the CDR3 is TGTGCCAGCTCGTACGGGACACTAGGAAACACCATATATTTT. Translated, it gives CASSYGTLGNTIYF. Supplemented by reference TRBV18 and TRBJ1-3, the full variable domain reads NAGVMQNPRHLVRRRGQEARLRCSPMKGHSHVYWYRQLPEEGLKFMVYLQKENIIDESGMPKERFSAEFPKEGPSILRIQQVVRGDSAAYFCASSYGTLGNTIYFGEGSWLTVV.

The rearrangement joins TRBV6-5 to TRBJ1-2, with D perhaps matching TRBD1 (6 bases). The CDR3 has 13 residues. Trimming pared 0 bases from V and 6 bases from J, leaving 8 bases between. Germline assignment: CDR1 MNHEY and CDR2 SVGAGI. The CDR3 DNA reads TGTGCCAGCAGTTACTCAGGGGGGGATGGCTACACCTTC. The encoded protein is CASSYSGGDGYTF.

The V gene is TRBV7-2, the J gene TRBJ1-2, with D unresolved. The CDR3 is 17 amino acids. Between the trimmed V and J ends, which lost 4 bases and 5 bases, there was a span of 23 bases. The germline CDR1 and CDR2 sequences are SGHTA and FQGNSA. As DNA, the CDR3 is TGTGCCAGCAGCTCCGCCAGTGGTGCAGGTGGAGGATATGGCTACACCTTC. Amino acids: CASSSASGAGGGYGYTF.

CDR3: CASSSQRYEQYF. Here the CDR3 DNA reads TGTGCCAGCAGCTCTCAACGGTACGAGCAGTACTTC. The V and J genes are TRBV27 and TRBJ2-7, with D uncertain. This CDR3 spans 12 amino acids. Germline CDR1 MNHEY, CDR2 SMNVEV (reference sequence). The V end lost 6 bases, the J end lost 4 bases, and 10 bases lay between the germline ends.

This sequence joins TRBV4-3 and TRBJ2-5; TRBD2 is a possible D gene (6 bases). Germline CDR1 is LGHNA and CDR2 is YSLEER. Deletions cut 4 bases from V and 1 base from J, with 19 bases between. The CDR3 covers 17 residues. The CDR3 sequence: CASSLHVGGTGQETQYF. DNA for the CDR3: TGCGCCAGCAGCCTCCATGTGGGCGGGACCGGCCAAGAGACCCAGTACTTC.

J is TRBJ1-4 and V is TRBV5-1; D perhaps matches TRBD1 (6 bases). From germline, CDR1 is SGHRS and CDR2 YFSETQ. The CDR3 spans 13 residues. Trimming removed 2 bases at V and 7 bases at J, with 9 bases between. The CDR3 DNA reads TGCGCCAGCAGCTTACGCAGGGGTGAAAAACTGTTTTTT. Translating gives CASSLRRGEKLFF.

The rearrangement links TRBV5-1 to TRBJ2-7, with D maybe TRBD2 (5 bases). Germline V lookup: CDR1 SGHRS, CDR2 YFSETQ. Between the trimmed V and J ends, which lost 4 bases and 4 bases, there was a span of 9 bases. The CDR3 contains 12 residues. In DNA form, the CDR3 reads TGCGCCAGCAGCATTAGCGAGTACGAGCAGTACTTC. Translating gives CASSISEYEQYF.

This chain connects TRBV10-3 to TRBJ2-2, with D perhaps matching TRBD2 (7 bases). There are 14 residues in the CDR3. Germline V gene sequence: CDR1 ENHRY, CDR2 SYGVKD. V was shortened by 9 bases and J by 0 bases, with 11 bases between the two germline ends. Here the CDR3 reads CAMGGDTNTGELFF. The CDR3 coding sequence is TGTGCCATGGGAGGGGACACGAACACCGGGGAGCTGTTTTTT.

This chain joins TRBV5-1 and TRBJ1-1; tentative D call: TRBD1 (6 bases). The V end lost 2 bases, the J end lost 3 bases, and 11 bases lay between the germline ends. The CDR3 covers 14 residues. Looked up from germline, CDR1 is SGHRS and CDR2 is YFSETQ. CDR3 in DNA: TGCGCCAGCAGCTTTCAGGGGCGGTACACTGAAGCTTTCTTT. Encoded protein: CASSFQGRYTEAFF.

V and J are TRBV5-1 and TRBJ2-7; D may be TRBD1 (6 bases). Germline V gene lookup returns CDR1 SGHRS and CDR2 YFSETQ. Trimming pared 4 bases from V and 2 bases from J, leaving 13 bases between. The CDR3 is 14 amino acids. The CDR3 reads CASSTDGQTYEQYF. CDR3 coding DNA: TGCGCCAGCAGCACGGATGGACAGACCTACGAGCAGTACTTC.

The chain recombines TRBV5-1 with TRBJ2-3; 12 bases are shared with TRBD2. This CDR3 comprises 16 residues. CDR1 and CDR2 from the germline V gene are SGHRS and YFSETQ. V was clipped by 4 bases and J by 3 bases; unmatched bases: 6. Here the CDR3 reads CASSQTSGGFTDTQYF. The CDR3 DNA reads TGCGCCAGCAGCCAGACTAGCGGGGGATTTACAGATACGCAGTATTTT.

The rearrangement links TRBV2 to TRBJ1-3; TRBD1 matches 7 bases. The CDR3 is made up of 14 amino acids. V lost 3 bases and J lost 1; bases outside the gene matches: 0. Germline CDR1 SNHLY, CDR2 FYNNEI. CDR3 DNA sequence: TGTGCCAGCAGTGAGGACAGGTCTGGAAACACCATATATTTT. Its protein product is CASSEDRSGNTIYF.

The DNA of the CDR3 is TGTGCCAGCAGCTTAGGAACCGGGACAGGGCACCACGAGCAGTACTTC. Translation gives CASSLGTGTGHHEQYF. The chain links TRBV11-3 to TRBJ2-7, with 9 bases lining up with TRBD1. The CDR3 is 16 residues long. Per the germline V gene, CDR1 is SGHNT and CDR2 is YENEEA. The trim removed 1 base at V and 5 bases at J, leaving 9 bases unmatched.

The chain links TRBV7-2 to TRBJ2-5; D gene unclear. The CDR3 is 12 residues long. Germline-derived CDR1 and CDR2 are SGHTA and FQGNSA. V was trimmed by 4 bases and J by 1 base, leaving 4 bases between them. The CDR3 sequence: CASSSGQETQYF. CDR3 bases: TGTGCCAGCAGCTCGGGCCAAGAGACCCAGTACTTC.